Shown below are 25 T cell receptor beta chains from a single sample sequenced in a study of control samples from healthy donors and cancer patients. The protocol was immunoSEQ multiplex PCR, while the TCRdb copy is restricted to in-frame clones and leaves out a portion. The sample includes approximately 52,000 clones, about nine tenths of them seen just once. Material: PBMCs. These receptors all come from a man aged 55 to 69 with head and neck cancer.

V and J are TRBV2 and TRBJ1-2, with a weak D call TRBD1 (6 bases). Germline assignment: CDR1 SNHLY and CDR2 FYNNEI. The CDR3 is made up of 15 amino acids. Trimming stripped 6 bases from V and 0 bases from J, with 14 bases between. The CDR3 region is CASRVNRATNYGYTF. DNA of the CDR3: TGTGCCAGCAGGGTCAACAGGGCGACTAACTATGGCTACACCTTC.

The rearrangement uses TRBV6-5 and TRBJ1-4; D is perhaps TRBD1 (6 bases). The germline V and J ends were trimmed by 4 bases and 6 bases, with 15 bases remaining between them. This CDR3 contains 15 residues. Germline CDR1 is MNHEY and CDR2 is SVGAGI. CDR3 in DNA: TGTGCCAGCAGTTGGCAACAGGGTAGCGATGAAAAACTGTTTTTT. Its protein product is CASSWQQGSDEKLFF.

The chain uses TRBV28 and TRBJ1-6; 7 nucleotides match TRBD1. The CDR3 consists of 16 residues. The germline gives CDR1 MDHEN, CDR2 SYDVKM. V was clipped by 6 bases and J by 9 bases; unmatched bases: 14. CDR3 sequence: CASRSRGEGASSPLHF. Here the CDR3 DNA reads TGTGCCAGCAGATCTAGGGGGGAGGGGGCGAGTTCACCCCTCCACTTT.

The chain links TRBV9 to TRBJ1-3; 8 bases align to TRBD1. The ends lost 3 bases at V and 1 base at J; junction bases unmatched: 9. Germline CDR1 and CDR2: SGDLS and YYNGEE. CDR3 length: 17 residues. This CDR3 is CASSASGGGFSGNTIYF. Written as DNA, the CDR3 is TGTGCCAGCAGCGCCTCAGGGGGCGGATTTTCTGGAAACACCATATATTTT.

This clone was seen a single time. The V and J genes are TRBV19 and TRBJ1-1, with D uncertain. The CDR3 is made up of 15 amino acids. Per germline, CDR1 LNHDA and CDR2 SQIVND (reference sequence). Trimming removed 3 bases at V and 1 base at J, with 12 bases between. CDR3 protein: CASSILSGSNTEAFF. CDR3 coding DNA: TGTGCCAGTAGTATTCTATCCGGGTCGAACACTGAAGCTTTCTTT.

V is TRBV14 and J is TRBJ2-2; 8 bases line up with TRBD1. The CDR3 consists of 19 residues. V shed 6 bases and J 0 bases; nucleotides not matched to a gene: 15. Germline V lookup: CDR1 SGHDN, CDR2 FVKESK. The CDR3 DNA reads as TGTGCCAGCAGGCCAGGTTTTGGACAGGGTTTATCGAACACCGGGGAGCTGTTTTTT. Residues: CASRPGFGQGLSNTGELFF. Full variable domain (remainder filled in from reference TRBV14 and TRBJ2-2): EAGVTQFPSHSVIEKGQTVTLRCDPISGHDNLYWYRRVMGKEIKFLLHFVKESKQDESGMPNNRFLAERTGGTYSTLKVQPAELEDSGVYFCASRPGFGQGLSNTGELFFGEGSRLTVL.

V gene TRBV28 combines with J gene TRBJ1-3; a weak D match, TRBD1 (6 bases). Germline V gene lookup returns CDR1 MDHEN and CDR2 SYDVKM. This CDR3 region has 16 residues. Trimming left V 5 bases short and J 0 bases short, with 14 bases between. For the CDR3, the DNA is TGTGCCAGCAGTCCCCACTTGGACAGCTCTGGAAACACCATATATTTT. Amino acids: CASSPHLDSSGNTIYF.

J is TRBJ2-5 and V is TRBV20-1, with TRBD2 matching over 14 bases. CDR1 is DFQATT and CDR2 is SNEGSKA in the germline V gene (reference sequence). V shed 3 bases, J shed 4 bases, and the junction held 4 bases outside the gene matches. This CDR3 has 15 amino acids. The CDR3 reads CSASSTSGRGETQYF. The CDR3 DNA sequence: TGCAGTGCTAGTTCGACTAGCGGGAGGGGAGAGACCCAGTACTTC.

The chain uses TRBV28 and TRBJ2-7; D is unresolved. The CDR3 has 15 residues. Trimming removed 4 bases at V and 0 bases at J, with 13 bases between. Germline values: CDR1 MDHEN, CDR2 SYDVKM. CDR3 loop: CASSSPGRFSYEQYF. CDR3 nucleotide sequence: TGTGCCAGCAGTTCCCCTGGCCGCTTCTCCTACGAGCAGTACTTC.

The chain uses TRBV11-2 and TRBJ2-5; 7 nucleotides agree with TRBD1. Unmatched junction bases numbered 12, after V lost 4 bases and J lost 4 bases. Looked up from germline, CDR1 is SGHAT and CDR2 is FQNNGV. The CDR3 is 16 residues long. Written as DNA, the CDR3 is TGTGCCAGCAGCTCCATACGACAGGGATGGGGAGAGACCCAGTACTTC. Its protein product is CASSSIRQGWGETQYF.

The chain carries TRBV10-3 and TRBJ2-3, with 11 bases lining up with TRBD2. There are 15 residues in the CDR3. V shed 6 bases and J 3 bases; nucleotides not matched to a gene: 5. Germline V CDR1 and CDR2: ENHRY, SYGVKD. The CDR3 is CAIRYSGRATDTQYF. The DNA for the CDR3 is TGTGCCATCAGGTATAGCGGGAGGGCTACAGATACGCAGTATTTT.

The chain has TRBV19 and TRBJ2-4; 7 nucleotides align to TRBD1. V was clipped by 5 bases and J by 15 bases; unmatched bases: 16. Germline CDR1 reads LNHDA; CDR2 reads SQIVND (reference sequence). This CDR3 has 14 amino acids. The CDR3 DNA sequence: TGTGCCAGTAGTCGGATGCCGGGTAGGGGGCGCGTGTACTTC. It is translated as CASSRMPGRGRVYF.

This chain connects TRBV15 to TRBJ1-5; no definite D call. The CDR3 consists of 15 residues. Trimming removed 8 bases at V and 0 bases at J, with 14 bases between. Per germline, CDR1 LNHNV and CDR2 YYDKDF (reference sequence). The CDR3 protein is CATGRGRNSNQPQHF. CDR3 sequence (DNA): TGTGCCACCGGTAGAGGCAGGAATAGCAATCAGCCCCAGCATTTT. Complete variable domain (other parts from reference TRBV15 and TRBJ1-5): DAMVIQNPRYQVTQFGKPVTLSCSQTLNHNVMYWYQQKSSQAPKLLFHYYDKDFNNEADTPDNFQSRRPNTSFCFLDIRSPGLGDTAMYLCATGRGRNSNQPQHFGDGTRLSIL.

This rearrangement joins TRBV14 to TRBJ2-7, with D perhaps TRBD1 (6 bases). Germline V gene sequence: CDR1 SGHDN, CDR2 FVKESK. The V end was cut by 2 bases, the J end by 6 bases, with 17 bases between. CDR3 length: 15 amino acids. In DNA, the CDR3 is TGTGCCAGCAGCCAACTACAGGGCCCCACCTCCGAGCAGTACTTC. As protein: CASSQLQGPTSEQYF.

This chain connects TRBV27 to TRBJ2-7, with D possibly being TRBD1 or TRBD2 (5 bases each). The CDR3 is made up of 12 amino acids. Germline values: CDR1 MNHEY, CDR2 SMNVEV (reference sequence). The chain's CDR3 is CPWGIVPYEQYF. CDR3 DNA: TGTCCCTGGGGGATTGTCCCCTACGAGCAGTACTTC.

The chain employs TRBV12-3 or TRBV12-4 and TRBJ1-2, with a possible D match to TRBD1 (6 bases). The CDR3 has 12 residues. Deletions cut 6 bases from V and 8 bases from J, with 13 bases between. CDR3 sequence (DNA): TGTGCCAGCAGCCTCGGACAGCGAGGCTACACCTTC. As protein: CASSLGQRGYTF.

The V call is TRBV2, the J call TRBJ2-5; 8 bases match TRBD1. This CDR3 region has 15 residues. Germline V lookup: CDR1 SNHLY, CDR2 FYNNEI. V gave up 4 bases and J gave up 4 bases; unmatched junction bases: 8. CDR3 sequence reads: CASSGQGTLRETQYF. The CDR3 DNA is TGTGCCAGCAGTGGACAGGGGACTTTACGAGAGACCCAGTACTTC.

The CDR3 region has the DNA TGTGCCAGCAGTCAGCGACCTAGCGGGGGACCCCAAGATACGCAGTATTTT. It yields the protein CASSQRPSGGPQDTQYF. The V gene is TRBV6-2 or TRBV6-3, the J gene TRBJ2-3, with TRBD2 matching over 10 bases. The V segment lost 5 bases and the J segment 5 bases; nucleotides outside the gene matches: 13. The CDR3 totals 17 residues. CDR1 and CDR2 from the germline V gene are MNHEY and SVGEGT.

As to this clone: The junction and the germline gene differ at one end; a read error may be behind it. This sequence joins TRBV7-7 and TRBJ2-5; tentative D call: TRBD1 (6 bases). The CDR3 is made up of 15 amino acids. Germline loops: CDR1 SSHAT, CDR2 FNYEAQ (reference sequence). The CDR3 is CASSLTGTKKETQYF. The CDR3 DNA reads as TGTGCTAGCAGCTTAACAGGGACCAAAAAAGAGACCCAGTACTTC.

The genes are TRBV4-3 and TRBJ2-5, with D possibly being TRBD1 (6 bases). CDR3 length: 13 residues. Trimming took off 3 bases at V and 4 bases at J, with 9 bases between the two ends. Germline assignment: CDR1 LGHNA and CDR2 YSLEER. Here the CDR3 DNA reads TGCGCCAGCAGCCATTACAGGGCAGAGACCCAGTACTTC. It translates to CASSHYRAETQYF.

The gene calls are TRBV11-2 and TRBJ2-3; perhaps TRBD2 as D (6 bases). This CDR3 region has 14 residues. The germline gives CDR1 SGHAT, CDR2 FQNNGV. V was trimmed by 5 bases and J by 6 bases, leaving 15 bases between them. The CDR3 protein is CASSVAWGDDTQYF. The CDR3 DNA reads as TGTGCCAGCAGCGTAGCCTGGGGGGATGATACGCAGTATTTT.

V and J are TRBV6-5 and TRBJ2-7; 7 nucleotides align to TRBD1. This CDR3 contains 14 residues. V gave up 6 bases and J gave up 6 bases; unmatched junction bases: 11. The germline gives CDR1 MNHEY, CDR2 SVGAGI. Here the CDR3 DNA reads TGTGCCAGCAGCCGAGGACAGGCTGTCGTCGAGCAGTACTTC. Translating it yields CASSRGQAVVEQYF.

This clone qualifies as medium-sized. The rearrangement links TRBV24-1 to TRBJ2-7; 8 bases fit TRBD2. The CDR3 totals 14 residues. With 5 bases clipped from V and 4 bases from J, the junction kept 6 bases outside the gene matches. The germline gives CDR1 KGHDR, CDR2 SFDVKD. The CDR3 reads CATSGSGSQYEQYF. CDR3 in DNA: TGTGCCACCAGTGGCAGCGGGAGTCAATACGAGCAGTACTTC.

With regard to this clone: The same CDR3 arises from other DNA sequences in this sample as well. V usage is TRBV5-1 and J usage is TRBJ1-1; D may be TRBD1 (6 bases). CDR1 and CDR2 from the germline V gene are SGHRS and YFSETQ. The CDR3 loop spans 15 amino acids. V was shortened by 4 bases and J by 2 bases, with 15 bases between the two germline ends. DNA for the CDR3: TGCGCCAGCAGCCCCCGAGAGGGGGGCAACACTGAAGCTTTCTTT. Amino acids: CASSPREGGNTEAFF.

The chain has TRBV6-1 and TRBJ1-5; D gene uncertain. V was clipped by 2 bases and J by 1 base, with 9 bases between them. The CDR3 is 15 residues long. Looked up from germline, CDR1 is MNHNS and CDR2 is SASEGT. The CDR3 sequence is CASSEQAVSNQPQHF. CDR3 DNA: TGTGCCAGCAGTGAACAGGCGGTAAGCAATCAGCCCCAGCATTTT.